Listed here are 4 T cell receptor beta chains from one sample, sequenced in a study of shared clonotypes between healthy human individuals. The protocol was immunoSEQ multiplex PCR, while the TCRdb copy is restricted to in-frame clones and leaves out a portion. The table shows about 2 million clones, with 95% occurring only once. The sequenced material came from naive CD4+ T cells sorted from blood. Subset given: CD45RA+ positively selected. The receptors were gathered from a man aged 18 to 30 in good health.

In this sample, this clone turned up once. The CDR3 DNA reads as TGTGCCAGCCAGGGAAGCTCCTATAATTCACCCCTCCACTTT. This translates into CASQGSSYNSPLHF. The chain has TRBV28 and TRBJ1-6, with D possibly matching TRBD1 (5 bases). Trimming pared 8 bases from V and 0 bases from J, leaving 8 bases between. The CDR3 runs to 14 residues. Germline loops: CDR1 MDHEN, CDR2 SYDVKM.

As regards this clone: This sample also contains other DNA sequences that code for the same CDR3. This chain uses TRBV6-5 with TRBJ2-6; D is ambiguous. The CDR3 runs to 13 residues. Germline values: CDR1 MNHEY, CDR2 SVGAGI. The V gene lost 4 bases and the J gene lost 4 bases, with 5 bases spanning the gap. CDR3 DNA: TGTGCCAGCAGTTCCCCGGGGGCCAACGTCCTGACTTTC. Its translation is CASSSPGANVLTF.

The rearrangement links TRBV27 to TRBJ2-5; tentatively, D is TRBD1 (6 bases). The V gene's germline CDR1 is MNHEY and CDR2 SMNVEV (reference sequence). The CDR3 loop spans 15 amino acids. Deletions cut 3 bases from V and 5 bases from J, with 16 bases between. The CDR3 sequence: CASSFRLQGWETQYF. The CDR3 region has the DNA TGTGCCAGCAGTTTCCGACTACAGGGTTGGGAGACCCAGTACTTC.

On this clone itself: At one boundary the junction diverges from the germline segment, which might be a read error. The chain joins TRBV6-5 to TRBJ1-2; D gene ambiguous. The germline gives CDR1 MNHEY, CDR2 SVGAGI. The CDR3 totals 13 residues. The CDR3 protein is CVSSWGQVLGYTF. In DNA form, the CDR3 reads TGTGTCAGCAGTTGGGGTCAGGTGTTGGGCTACACCTTC.